This T cell receptor (beta chain) was recovered during a study of OX40 agonist ivuxolimab in advanced cancers. In the study overall: The costimulatory receptor OX40 (CD134) was targeted by ivuxolimab, a fully human IgG2 agonistic monoclonal antibody. Intravenous ivuxolimab was administered to patients every 2 weeks at six dose levels: 0.01, 0.1, 0.3, 1.5, 3 and 10 mg/kg. Of the roughly 51 patients in dose escalation, 19 had hepatocellular carcinoma, some 15 had melanoma, 9 had renal cell carcinoma and 9 had head and neck cancer. In the dose-escalation cohort, roughly 80% of patients were male, and the mean age was around 60 years, with a range of 23 to 79. Patients were allowed to have had prior anti-PD-1, anti-PD-L1 or anti-CTLA-4 therapy, and 40% of the dose-escalation patients had been treated with checkpoint inhibitors. Partial responses occurred in three dose-escalation patients, of whom one had hepatocellular carcinoma and two had cutaneous melanoma. The purpose of peripheral TCRbeta sequencing was to test whether ivuxolimab changed TCR sequence diversity and led to clonal T-cell expansion. The paper describes the monotherapy dose-escalation part (N = 52 patients) of the phase I trial of ivuxolimab. Study-wide conclusions, independent of this receptor: After ivuxolimab, more expanded clones were found on average in CD8+ T cells than in CD4+ T cells. In the 0.1-3.0 mg/kg groups, partial responders were among the patients with the lowest normalized peripheral clonal expansion, particularly in CD8+ T cells. Low levels of normalized T-cell clonal expansion were also seen in some nonresponding patients. Which antigens the clonally expanded peripheral T cells were specific for was not determined. At doses of 0.1 to 3.0 mg/kg, clonal expansion of both CD4+ and CD8+ T cells in blood was seen between baseline and week 6.

Genomic DNA was isolated from the sorted cells so that the TCRbeta CDR3 region could be sequenced. The immunoSEQ Assay was used for sequencing of TCRbeta CDR3 regions. As stored in TCRdb, this immuneACCESS dataset retains in-frame rearrangements with V and J assigned. A fraction of the clones does not appear; measured against another copy, unresolved V genes explain less than half of the discrepancy, and the remainder lacks a known reason. The sample table holds tens of thousands of clones, of which 79% were seen once. Of the sample, approximately 11% is held by the ten largest clones. Concerning this clone: Its cognate antigen has yet to be identified. Base qualities are not provided; no much larger clone lies one nucleotide away.

The germline V gene (reference sequence) specifies SEHNR as CDR1 and FQNEAQ as CDR2. The CDR3 covers 13 residues, taking in both the cysteine and the phenylalanine. Only CDR3 DNA is held: 39 bases, read in frame from base 1. The junction shows trimming of 4 bases on V and 6 bases on J, plus 11 bases between the germline ends. The trial excluded patients who had a history of autoimmune disease or who were on systemic immunosuppression. Peripheral blood for TCR sequencing was collected from all dose cohorts at baseline, on cycle 4 day 1, and on cycle 7 day 1. The samples were taken from a phase I, first-in-human, multicenter, open-label dose-escalation trial of ivuxolimab. Adults with locally advanced or metastatic melanoma, renal cell carcinoma, hepatocellular carcinoma or head and neck squamous cell carcinoma were enrolled in the trial. CD4+ and CD8+ T cells were sorted separately from peripheral blood before TCR sequencing.

The sample here was CD4+ or CD8+ T cells sorted from blood, taken in a trial of the OX40 agonist ivuxolimab. This clonotype was obtained from an adult with an advanced solid tumor such as melanoma, head and neck, liver or kidney cancer. The chain is made from TRBV7-9 and TRBJ2-3, with the D gene call left open. The CDR3 reads CASSSPEGDTQYF. The bases read TGTGCCAGCAGCTCGCCGGAAGGGGATACGCAGTATTTT.